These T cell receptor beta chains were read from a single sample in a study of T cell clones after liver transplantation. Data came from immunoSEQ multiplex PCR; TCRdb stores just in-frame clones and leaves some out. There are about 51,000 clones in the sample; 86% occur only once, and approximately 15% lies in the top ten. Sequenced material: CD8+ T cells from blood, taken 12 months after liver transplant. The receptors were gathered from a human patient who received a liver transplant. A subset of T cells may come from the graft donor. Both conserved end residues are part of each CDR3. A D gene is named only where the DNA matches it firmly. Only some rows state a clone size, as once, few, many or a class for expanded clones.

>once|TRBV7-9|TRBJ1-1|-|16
TGTGCCAGCAGCAGGACTGACGGAAACATGAACACTGAAGCTTTCTTT
CASSRTDGNMNTEAFF
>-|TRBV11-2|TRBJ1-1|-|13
TGTGCCAGCAGCTCGGTGAGGATAAATGAAGCTTTCTTT
CASSSVRINEAFF
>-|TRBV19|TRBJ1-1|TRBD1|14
TGTGCCAGTACCCTAGGGGGCGCGGGGCCTGAAGCTTTCTTT
CASTLGGAGPEAFF
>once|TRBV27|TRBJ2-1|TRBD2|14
TGTGCCAGCAGACTAGCGCCCCACTACAATGAGCAGTTCTTC
CASRLAPHYNEQFF
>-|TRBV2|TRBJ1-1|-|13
TGTGCCAGCAGTGAAGCGTCCCTGGTGAGAGCTTTCTTT
CASSEASLVRAFF
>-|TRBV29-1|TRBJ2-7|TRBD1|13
TGCAGCGTTGAACCCACTACAGGGGGGGAGCAGTACTTC
CSVEPTTGGEQYF
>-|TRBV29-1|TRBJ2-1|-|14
TGCAGCGTTCATTACCGTAGCTCCTACAATGAGCAGTTCTTC
CSVHYRSSYNEQFF
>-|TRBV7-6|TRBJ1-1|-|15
TGTGCCAGCAGCGATCCAGTTGGGGGGCTACCTGAAGCTTTCTTT
CASSDPVGGLPEAFF
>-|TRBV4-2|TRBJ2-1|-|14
TGTGCCAGCAGCGCGCGGTACAGTAACAATGAGCAGTTCTTC
CASSARYSNNEQFF
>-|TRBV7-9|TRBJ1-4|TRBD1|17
TGTGCCAGCAGCTTTGCCTTAGACAGGGACGGAAATGAAAAACTGTTTTTT
CASSFALDRDGNEKLFF
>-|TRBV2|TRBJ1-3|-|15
TGTGCCAGCAGGGGGGGTCGATTCTCTGGAAACACCATATATTTT
CASRGGRFSGNTIYF
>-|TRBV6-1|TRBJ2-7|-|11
TGTGCCAGCAGTTATGCCTACGAGCAGTACTTC
CASSYAYEQYF
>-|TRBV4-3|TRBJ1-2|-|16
TGCGCCAGCAGCCAAGGTATCGGGGTACCTTACTATGGCTACACCTTC
CASSQGIGVPYYGYTF
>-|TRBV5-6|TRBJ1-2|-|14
TGTGCCCGCAGAGGGTGCGGCGGCGGGGGGGGCTACACCTTC
CARRGCGGGGGYTF
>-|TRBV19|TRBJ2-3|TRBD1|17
TGTGCCAGTAGTCCCTACTCAGACAGGGATTTCTACAATACGCAGTATTTT
CASSPYSDRDFYNTQYF
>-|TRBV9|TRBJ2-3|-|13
TGTGCCAGCAGCGCAGATAGCACAGATACGCAGTATTTT
CASSADSTDTQYF
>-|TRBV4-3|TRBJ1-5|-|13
TGCGCCAGCAGCCAGGCAGCGGGTCAGCCCCAGCATTTT
CASSQAAGQPQHF
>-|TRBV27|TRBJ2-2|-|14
TGTGCCAGCAGTGTTCTACGGAACACCGGGGAGCTGTTTTTT
CASSVLRNTGELFF
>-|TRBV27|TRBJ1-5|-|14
TGTGCCAGCAGTTTAGCAGGGCCCGATCAGCCCCAGCATTTT
CASSLAGPDQPQHF
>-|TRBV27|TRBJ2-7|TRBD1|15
TGTGCCAGCAGTTTCTCGGGACAGGGGACCTACGAGCAGTACTTC
CASSFSGQGTYEQYF
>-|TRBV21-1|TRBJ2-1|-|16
TGTGCCAGCAGCAAGGGAATCTGGACCCCTCGGACTGAGCAGTTCTTC
CASSKGIWTPRTEQFF
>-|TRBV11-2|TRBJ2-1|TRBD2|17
TGTGCCAGCAGCCCCGGGACTAGCGAGAGCTCCTACAATGAGCAGTTCTTC
CASSPGTSESSYNEQFF
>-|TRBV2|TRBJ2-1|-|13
TGTGCCATCTGGGACACAGGTTACAATGAGCAGTTCTTC
CAIWDTGYNEQFF
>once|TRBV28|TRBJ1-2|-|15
TGTGCCAGCCAGACAGCGACAGAAGTTAACTATGGCTACACCTTC
CASQTATEVNYGYTF
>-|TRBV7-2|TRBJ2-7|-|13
TGTGCCAGCAGCTTGGGCCAGCCGGGGGAGCAGTACTTC
CASSLGQPGEQYF
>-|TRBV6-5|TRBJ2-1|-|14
TGTGCCAGCAATAGGGGGGGGGAGTGGGATGAGCAGTTCTTC
CASNRGGEWDEQFF
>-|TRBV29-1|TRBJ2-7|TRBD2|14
TGCAGCGTCGAGGTACTAGCGGGTTCCTACGAGCAGTACTTC
CSVEVLAGSYEQYF
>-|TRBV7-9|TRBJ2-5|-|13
TGTGCCAGCAGCTTGGGGGCAAGGGAGACCCAGTACTTC
CASSLGARETQYF
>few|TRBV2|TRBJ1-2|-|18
TGTGCCAGCACCTACCGGGCGGGAGAGTGGGGACAAAACTATGGCTACACCTTC
CASTYRAGEWGQNYGYTF
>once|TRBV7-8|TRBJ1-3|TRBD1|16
TGTGCCAGCAGCCAGGACAGGGGAAGTTCTGGAAACACCATATATTTT
CASSQDRGSSGNTIYF
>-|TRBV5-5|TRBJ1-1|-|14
TGTGCCAGCAGCTTGGGTAGGGGATACACTGAAGCTTTCTTT
CASSLGRGYTEAFF
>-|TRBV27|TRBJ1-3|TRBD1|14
TGTGCCAGCAGCATCAGGGGGGGAGGAAACACCATATATTTT
CASSIRGGGNTIYF
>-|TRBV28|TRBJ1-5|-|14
TGTGCCAGCAGTTTCAGGTCAGGGAATCAGCCCCAGCATTTT
CASSFRSGNQPQHF
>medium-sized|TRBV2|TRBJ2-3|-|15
TGTGCCAGCAGTGGAACAGGTACTAGCACAGATACGCAGTATTTT
CASSGTGTSTDTQYF
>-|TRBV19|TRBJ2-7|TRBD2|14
TGTGCCAGTAGTATTCTAGCGGGAGCGGGAGAGCAGTACTTC
CASSILAGAGEQYF
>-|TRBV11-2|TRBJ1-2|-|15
TGTGCCAGCACCTACTCCGCGGGGGGGGACTATGGCTACACCTTC
CASTYSAGGDYGYTF
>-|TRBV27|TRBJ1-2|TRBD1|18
TGTGCCAGCAGTTTATCAATTGCCGGGGACAGGGGGGGCTATGGCTACACCTTC
CASSLSIAGDRGGYGYTF
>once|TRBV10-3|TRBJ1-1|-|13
TGTGCCATCACCGACATAGATAACACTGAAGCTTTCTTT
CAITDIDNTEAFF
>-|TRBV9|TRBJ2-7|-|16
TGTGCCAGCAGCGTAGCGTCGGGGCTAGTCGGCTACGAGCAGTACTTC
CASSVASGLVGYEQYF
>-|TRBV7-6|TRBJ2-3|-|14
TGTGCCAGCAGCTTATTAGGGGGCACAGATACGCAGTATTTT
CASSLLGGTDTQYF
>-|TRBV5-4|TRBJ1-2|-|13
TGTGCCAGCAGCTTGGGACCCGGTGGTGACTACACCTTC
CASSLGPGGDYTF
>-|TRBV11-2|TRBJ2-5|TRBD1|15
TGTGCCAGCAGCCCCGGGGACAGGGGGAAAGAGACCCAGTACTTC
CASSPGDRGKETQYF
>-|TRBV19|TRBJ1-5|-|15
TGTGCCAGTAGTATAGATGGGGGGGGCCTTCAGCCCCAGCATTTT
CASSIDGGGLQPQHF
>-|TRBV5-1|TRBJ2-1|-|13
TGCGCCAGCAGCTTGGCGGCTAGCGATGAGCAGTTCTTC
CASSLAASDEQFF
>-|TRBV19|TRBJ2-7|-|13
TGTGCCAGTAGTATAAGGGTAGGAAACGAGCAGTACTTC
CASSIRVGNEQYF
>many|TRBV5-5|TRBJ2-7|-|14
TGTGCCAGCAGCTTCGGGACGGAGTCGGGGGAGCAGTACTTC
CASSFGTESGEQYF
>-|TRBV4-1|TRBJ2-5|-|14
TGCGCCAGCAGCCAATCAGGGATTCAAGAGACCCAGTACTTC
CASSQSGIQETQYF
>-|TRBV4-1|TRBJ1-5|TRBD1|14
TGCGCCAGCAGCCCTGGGACAGAAAATCAGCCCCAGCATTTT
CASSPGTENQPQHF
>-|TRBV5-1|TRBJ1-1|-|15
TGCGCCAGCAGCCTCTGGATGGGGCGGGGCACTGAAGCTTTCTTT
CASSLWMGRGTEAFF
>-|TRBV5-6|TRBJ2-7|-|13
TGTGCCAGCAGCCCCACGAGGGTAGCCGAGCAGTACTTC
CASSPTRVAEQYF
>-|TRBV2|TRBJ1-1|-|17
TGTGCCAGCAGTGAGCTACAGGGAACCCTAAATTCCTTAGAAGCTTTCTTT
CASSELQGTLNSLEAFF
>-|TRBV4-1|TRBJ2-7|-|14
TGCGCCAGCAGCCAAGATTCCCAGATCTACGAGCAGTACTTC
CASSQDSQIYEQYF
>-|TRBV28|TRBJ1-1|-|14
TGTGCCAGCGCCCTGCGAGCCATGAACACTGAAGCTTTCTTT
CASALRAMNTEAFF
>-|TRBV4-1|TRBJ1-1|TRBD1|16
TGCGCCAGCAGCCACGGGGGACAGGGGACGAACACTGAAGCTTTCTTT
CASSHGGQGTNTEAFF
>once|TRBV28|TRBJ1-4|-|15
TGTGCCAGCAGTTTATCCTCCTTCGGCGGTGAAAAACTGTTTTTT
CASSLSSFGGEKLFF
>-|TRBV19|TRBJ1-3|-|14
TGTGCCAGTAGTATGATCAGGGACGGAAACACCATATATTTT
CASSMIRDGNTIYF
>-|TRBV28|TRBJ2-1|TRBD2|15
TGTGCCAGCAGTTTCCGGGAGGCCCCCTACAATGAGCAGTTCTTC
CASSFREAPYNEQFF
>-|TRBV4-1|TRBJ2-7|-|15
TGCGCCAGCAGCCAAGATCACCTAGTGAGGGACGAGCAGTACTTC
CASSQDHLVRDEQYF